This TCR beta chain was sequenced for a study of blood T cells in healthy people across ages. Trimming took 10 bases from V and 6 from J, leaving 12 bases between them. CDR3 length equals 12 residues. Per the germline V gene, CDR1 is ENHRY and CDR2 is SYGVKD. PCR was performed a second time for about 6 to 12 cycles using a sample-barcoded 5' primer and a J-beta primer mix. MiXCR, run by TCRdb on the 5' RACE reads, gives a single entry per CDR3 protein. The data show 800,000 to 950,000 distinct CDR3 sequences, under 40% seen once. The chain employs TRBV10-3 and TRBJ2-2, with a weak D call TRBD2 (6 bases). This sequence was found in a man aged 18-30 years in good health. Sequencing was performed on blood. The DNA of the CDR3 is TGTGCCACCTGGGGAGGTGCCGGGGAGCTGTTTTTT. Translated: CATWGGAGELFF.